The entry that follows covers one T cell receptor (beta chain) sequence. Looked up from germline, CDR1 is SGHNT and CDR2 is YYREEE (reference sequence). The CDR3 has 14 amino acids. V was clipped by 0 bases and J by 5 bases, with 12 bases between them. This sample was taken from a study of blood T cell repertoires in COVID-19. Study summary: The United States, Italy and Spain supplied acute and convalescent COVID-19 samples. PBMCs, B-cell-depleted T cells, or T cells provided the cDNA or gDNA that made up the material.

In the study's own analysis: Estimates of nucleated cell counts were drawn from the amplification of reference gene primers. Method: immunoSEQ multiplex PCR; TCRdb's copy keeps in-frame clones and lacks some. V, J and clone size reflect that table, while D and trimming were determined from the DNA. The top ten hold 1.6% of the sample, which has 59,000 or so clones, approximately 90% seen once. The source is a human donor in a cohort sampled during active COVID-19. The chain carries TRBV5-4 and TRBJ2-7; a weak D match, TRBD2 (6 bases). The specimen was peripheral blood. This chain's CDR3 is CASSLGGGIDEQYF. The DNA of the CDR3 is TGTGCCAGCAGCTTGGGAGGCGGGATCGACGAGCAGTACTTC.